Each of the 6 T cell receptor beta chains below was sequenced from the same sample in a study of shared clonotypes between healthy human individuals. Method: immunoSEQ multiplex PCR; TCRdb's copy keeps in-frame clones and lacks some. The data show about 2.3 million clones, 85% to 95% seen once. Sequencing was carried out using naive CD4+ T cells from PBMCs. Subset in this sample: CD45RA+ positively selected. These receptors originate from a man younger than 35 in good health. Some clones in this sample may be carry-over from other donors' samples.

The chain couples TRBV6-5 to TRBJ2-1; D remains unclear. The CDR3 is 14 amino acids. Trimming cost V 5 bases and J 3 bases, with 11 bases left between them. Germline V gene sequence: CDR1 MNHEY, CDR2 SVGAGI. In nucleotides, the CDR3 is TGTGCCAGCAGTAGATCCGGAGACTACAATGAGCAGTTCTTC. Amino acids: CASSRSGDYNEQFF.

The count of this clone is one. This chain connects TRBV5-1 to TRBJ1-2; possibly TRBD1 for D (6 bases). CDR3 length equals 14 residues. Germline assignment: CDR1 SGHRS and CDR2 YFSETQ. V lost 4 bases and J 4 bases, leaving 14 bases between the germline ends. CDR3 amino acids: CASSLSQGAYGYTF. The DNA for the CDR3 is TGCGCCAGCAGCCTCTCACAGGGCGCCTATGGCTACACCTTC.

The chain links TRBV5-6 to TRBJ2-1, with D possibly being TRBD1 (5 bases). Trimming removed 0 bases at V and 4 bases at J, with 11 bases between. Germline values: CDR1 SGHDT, CDR2 YYEEEE. CDR3 length equals 15 residues. In nucleotides, the CDR3 is TGTGCCAGCAGCTTGGTAAAGGGGCAGTACAATGAGCAGTTCTTC. This encodes CASSLVKGQYNEQFF.

This chain joins TRBV9 and TRBJ2-2, with TRBD2 matching over 8 bases. This CDR3 is built from 16 residues. Trimming took 2 bases from V and 3 from J; bases not matched to a gene: 6. CDR1 is SGDLS and CDR2 is YYNGEE in the germline V gene. CDR3 sequence reads: CASSVSGRAYTGELFF. In nucleotides, the CDR3 is TGTGCCAGCAGCGTTTCCGGGAGGGCCTACACCGGGGAGCTGTTTTTT.

This rearrangement joins TRBV18 to TRBJ1-5; weak D call: TRBD1 (5 bases). This CDR3 has 15 amino acids. Looked up from germline, CDR1 is KGHSH and CDR2 is LQKENI. Trimming took off 3 bases at V and 2 bases at J, with 11 bases between the two ends. The CDR3 protein is CASSPLGEGNQPQHF. For the CDR3, the DNA is TGTGCCAGCTCACCCCTGGGGGAAGGCAATCAGCCCCAGCATTTT.

The V gene is TRBV18, the J gene TRBJ2-5; 8 positions agree with TRBD1. With V trimmed by 1 base and J by 5 bases, 6 bases remained unmatched. The length of the CDR3 is 15 residues. Germline CDR1 and CDR2: KGHSH and LQKENI. The DNA of the CDR3 is TGTGCCAGCTCACCACAAAGGACAGGGAAGGAGACCCAGTACTTC. Translated: CASSPQRTGKETQYF.